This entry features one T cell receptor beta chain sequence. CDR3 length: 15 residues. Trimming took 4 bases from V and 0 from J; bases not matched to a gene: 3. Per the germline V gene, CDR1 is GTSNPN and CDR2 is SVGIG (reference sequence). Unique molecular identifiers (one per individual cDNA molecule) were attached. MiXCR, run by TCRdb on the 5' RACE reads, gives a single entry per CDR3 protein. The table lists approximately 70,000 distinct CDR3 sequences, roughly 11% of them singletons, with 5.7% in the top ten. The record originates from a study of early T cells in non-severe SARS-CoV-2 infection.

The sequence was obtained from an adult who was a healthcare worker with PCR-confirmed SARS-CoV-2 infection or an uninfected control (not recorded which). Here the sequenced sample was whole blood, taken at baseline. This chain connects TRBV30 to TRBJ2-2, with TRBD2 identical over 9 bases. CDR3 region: CAWTSGITNTGELFF. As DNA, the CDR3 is TGTGCCTGGACTAGCGGGATCACGAACACCGGGGAGCTGTTTTTT.